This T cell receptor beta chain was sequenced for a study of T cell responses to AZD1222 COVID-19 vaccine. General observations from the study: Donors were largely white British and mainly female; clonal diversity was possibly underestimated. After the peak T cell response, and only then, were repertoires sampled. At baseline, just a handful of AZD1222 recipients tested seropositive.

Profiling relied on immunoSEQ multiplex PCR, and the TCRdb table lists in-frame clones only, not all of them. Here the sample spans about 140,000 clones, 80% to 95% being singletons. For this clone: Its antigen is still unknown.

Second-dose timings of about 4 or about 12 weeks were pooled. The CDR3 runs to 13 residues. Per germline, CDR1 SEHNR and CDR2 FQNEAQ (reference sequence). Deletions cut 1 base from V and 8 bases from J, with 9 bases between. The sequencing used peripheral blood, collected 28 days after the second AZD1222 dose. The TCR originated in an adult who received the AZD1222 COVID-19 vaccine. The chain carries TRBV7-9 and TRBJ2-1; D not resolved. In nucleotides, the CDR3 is TGTGCCAGCAGCTTAGTGGTTGGGGATGAGCAGTTCTTC. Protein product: CASSLVVGDEQFF.